The clone carrying this TCR beta chain appeared a few times. As yet, its antigen is unknown. Measured with immunoSEQ multiplex PCR; TCRdb has only the in-frame clones, and not every one. The profile shows some 23,000 clones, roughly 75% of them singletons. V trimming: 1 base; J trimming: 4 bases; junction bases outside the gene matches: 4. There are 15 residues in the CDR3. CDR1 is MGHRA, CDR2 YSYEKL, per germline. The data derive from a study of vaccination effects on CD4 cells after COVID-19. In the study overall: Two-dose vaccination with either BNT162b2 or mRNA-1273 was given to the participants.

CD4+ T cells were isolated after around ten days of culture. On day 3 and again on day 7, half the medium was replaced with IL-2 medium. The rearrangement links TRBV4-1 to TRBJ1-1, with 9 positions matching TRBD1. The TCR comes from a human donor who received a COVID-19 vaccine. The sequencing here drew on CD4+ T cells from PBMCs cultured without peptide, taken before COVID-19 vaccination. The CDR3 region has the DNA TGCGCCAGCAGCCAAGTGGGACAGGGAGGCACTGAAGCTTTCTTT. Its protein is CASSQVGQGGTEAFF.